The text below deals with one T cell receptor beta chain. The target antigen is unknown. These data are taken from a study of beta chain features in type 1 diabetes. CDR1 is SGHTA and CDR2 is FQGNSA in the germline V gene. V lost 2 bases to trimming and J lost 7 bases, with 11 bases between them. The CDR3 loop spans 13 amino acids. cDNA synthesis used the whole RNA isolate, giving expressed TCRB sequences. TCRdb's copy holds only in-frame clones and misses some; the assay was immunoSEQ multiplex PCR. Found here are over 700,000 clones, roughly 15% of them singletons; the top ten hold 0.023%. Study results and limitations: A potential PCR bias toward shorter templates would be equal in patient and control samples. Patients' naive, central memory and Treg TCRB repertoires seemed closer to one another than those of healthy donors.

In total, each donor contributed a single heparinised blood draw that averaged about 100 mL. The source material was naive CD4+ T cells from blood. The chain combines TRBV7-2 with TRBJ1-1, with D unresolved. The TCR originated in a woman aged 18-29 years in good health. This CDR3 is CASSLMDRGEAFF. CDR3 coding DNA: TGTGCCAGCAGCTTAATGGACCGGGGTGAAGCTTTCTTT.